This T cell receptor (beta chain) was profiled in a study of identical twins. Germline V gene sequence: CDR1 LGHNA, CDR2 YSLEER. V was cut by 4 bases and J by 2 bases, with 14 bases left in between. The CDR3 extends over 16 amino acids. TCRdb redid the calling of the 5' RACE reads with MiXCR, one entry per CDR3 protein. The sample records 600,000 to 850,000 distinct CDR3 sequences, roughly 18% being singletons. This clonotype was seen many times. These data also formed part of another study, on T cells expressing NK-cell markers.

V gene TRBV4-3 combines with J gene TRBJ2-2, with D possibly TRBD1 on 6 matching bases. This TCR was recovered from a woman aged 18-29 years in good health. Material: PBMCs. The CDR3 here is CASSPQTGRNTGELFF. The CDR3, as DNA: TGCGCCAGCAGCCCACAAACAGGGCGAAACACCGGGGAGCTGTTTTTT.